The clone carrying this T cell receptor beta chain is a singleton in its sample. The data were obtained in a study of glioma-infiltrating T cells. Using RNA template, CDR3s of TCR alpha and beta were amplified with iRepertoire arm-PCR. A single record per CDR3 protein comes from TCRdb applying MiXCR to the multiplex PCR reads. There are fewer than 200,000 distinct CDR3 sequences in the sample; approximately 30% occur only once, and around 20% lies in the top ten. V was shortened by 8 bases and J by 0 bases, with 5 bases between the two germline ends. CDR1 is MNHEY and CDR2 is SMNVEV in the germline V gene (reference sequence). The CDR3 totals 11 residues.

The chain has TRBV27 and TRBJ2-7, with a weak D call TRBD1 (5 bases). The sample consisted of glioma tissue, nonneoplastic brain tissue, or PBMCs (not recorded which). The sequence was collected from a human donor with low-grade glioma or glioblastoma, undergoing nonglioma brain surgery, or in good health (not recorded which). Here the CDR3 reads CASDSSYEQYF. CDR3 DNA: TGTGCCAGCGACAGCTCCTACGAGCAGTACTTC.